The next 30 T cell receptor beta chains were all read from a single sample in a study of beta chain features in type 1 diabetes. Study-wide findings and caveats: Shortening of TCRB CDR3s, moderate but significant, appeared in all four CD4+ subsets of Type 1 diabetes patients.

No cognate antigen is known for these TCRs. The entirety of the isolated RNA underwent reverse transcription, so expressed TCRB transcripts were sequenced. Measured with immunoSEQ multiplex PCR; TCRdb has only the in-frame clones, and not every one. Among a few hundred thousand clones listed, 9.5% to 10% were seen once. The sequencing sample was made of central memory CD4+ T cells from blood. The source of these receptors is a man aged 25 to 40 with type 1 diabetes.

The V gene is TRBV11-1, the J gene TRBJ2-5; a possible D gene is TRBD2 (5 bases). The V end lost 3 bases, the J end lost 5 bases, and 13 bases lay between the germline ends. CDR3 size: 14 residues. Germline CDR1 SGHAT, CDR2 FQDESV (reference sequence). The DNA for the CDR3 is TGTGCCAGCAGCTTTACCCGGGATCCCGAGACCCAGTACTTC. Translating gives CASSFTRDPETQYF.

This clone occurred many times. The chain couples TRBV6-6 to TRBJ2-3; unclear D gene. The germline V and J ends were trimmed by 6 bases and 0 bases, with 4 bases remaining between them. Germline assignment: CDR1 MNHNY and CDR2 SVGAGI (reference sequence). This CDR3 is built from 12 residues. This CDR3 is CASSLSTDTQYF. The CDR3 nucleotides are TGTGCCAGCAGCCTCAGCACAGATACGCAGTATTTT.

Only a few counts were recorded for this clone. This chain links TRBV19 with TRBJ2-5; no reliable D call. The germline V gene has CDR1 LNHDA and CDR2 SQIVND (reference sequence). Trimming left V 0 bases short and J 10 bases short, with 12 bases between. The CDR3 is 13 residues long. CDR3 residues: CASSIEPRRSQYF. CDR3 coding DNA: TGTGCCAGTAGTATAGAGCCACGGCGGAGCCAGTACTTC. Based on the CDR3 plus reference TRBV19 and TRBJ2-5, the full variable domain is DGGITQSPKYLFRKEGQNVTLSCEQNLNHDAMYWYRQDPGQGLRLIYYSQIVNDFQKGDIAEGYSVSREKKESFPLTVTSAQKNPTAFYLCASSIEPRRSQYFGPGTRLLVL.

V usage is TRBV28 and J usage is TRBJ2-5, with D unclear. The germline V and J ends were trimmed by 2 bases and 5 bases, with 12 bases remaining between them. Germline loops: CDR1 MDHEN, CDR2 SYDVKM. This CDR3 comprises 14 residues. The CDR3 DNA reads as TGTGCCAGCAGTTTAGGGCCCACTGGGGAGACCCAGTACTTC. Protein product: CASSLGPTGETQYF.

V gene TRBV28 combines with J gene TRBJ1-1; D is possibly TRBD1 (6 bases). Germline assignment: CDR1 MDHEN and CDR2 SYDVKM. There are 15 residues in the CDR3. V was pared by 6 bases and J by 2 bases, with 16 bases between. The CDR3 loop is CASRQGSTTNTEAFF. Here the CDR3 DNA reads TGTGCCAGCAGGCAGGGGTCGACGACTAACACTGAAGCTTTCTTT.

This clone has more than one count but fewer than ten. V and J are TRBV7-9 and TRBJ2-1; 12 positions match TRBD1. The germline gives CDR1 SEHNR, CDR2 FQNEAQ (reference sequence). J lost 9 bases, V lost 1 base, and 4 bases had no gene match. The CDR3 has 15 residues. The CDR3 DNA is TGTGCCAGCAGCTTAGATGGGACAGGGGGCCTTGAGCAGTTCTTC. It codes for CASSLDGTGGLEQFF.

The table lists this clone with many counts. This chain joins TRBV29-1 and TRBJ2-2, with D tentatively TRBD2 (6 bases). Per the germline V gene, CDR1 is SQVTM and CDR2 is ANQGSEA. The CDR3 length is 14 residues. The ends were cut back, 4 bases at V and 6 bases at J, with 15 bases in the middle. The DNA for the CDR3 is TGCAGCGTTGCGTCGGGGGTATTAGCCGGGGAGCTGTTTTTT. Its translation: CSVASGVLAGELFF.

This clone was counted between two and nine times. The chain carries TRBV7-9 and TRBJ2-3, with 10 nucleotides matching TRBD1. Losses at the gene ends were 0 bases for V and 8 bases for J; bases not matched to a gene: 5. The CDR3 consists of 15 residues. Germline CDR1 is SEHNR and CDR2 is FQNEAQ (reference sequence). This chain's CDR3 is CASSLATGGLGTQYF. CDR3 DNA sequence: TGTGCCAGCAGCTTAGCGACAGGGGGCTTAGGTACGCAGTATTTT.

This clone has a handful of counts. This CDR3 is also generated by other DNA sequences in the sample. The chain recombines TRBV7-2 with TRBJ1-1; D remains ambiguous. CDR1 and CDR2 (germline): SGHTA, FQGNSA. There are 14 residues in the CDR3. The ends were cut back, 2 bases at V and 4 bases at J, with 11 bases in the middle. As DNA, the CDR3 is TGTGCCAGCAGCTTACTAATTGGGAGCACTGAAGCTTTCTTT. It encodes CASSLLIGSTEAFF.

In this sample, this clone turned up a few times. The J gene is TRBJ2-5, the V gene TRBV27, with a weak D call TRBD2 (5 bases). Trimming removed 4 bases from V and 2 bases from J, with 17 bases in between. This CDR3 has 16 amino acids. Germline V CDR1 and CDR2: MNHEY, SMNVEV (reference sequence). The CDR3 reads CASSSVPGSRQETQYF. For the CDR3, the DNA is TGTGCCAGCAGTTCTGTGCCGGGAAGCAGACAAGAGACCCAGTACTTC.

The sample holds a few counts of this clone. V is TRBV10-3 and J is TRBJ2-6; D gene unclear. The CDR3 loop spans 15 amino acids. V lost 3 bases to trimming and J lost 1 base, with 7 bases between them. The V gene's germline CDR1 is ENHRY and CDR2 SYGVKD. In DNA form, the CDR3 reads TGTGCCATCAGTGAAGAGTTGTCTGGGGCCAACGTCCTGACTTTC. Translated, it gives CAISEELSGANVLTF.

The chain combines TRBV5-1 with TRBJ1-5; D is possibly TRBD1 (5 bases). The germline gives CDR1 SGHRS, CDR2 YFSETQ. CDR3 length equals 15 residues. V was trimmed by 5 bases and J by 2 bases, leaving 14 bases between them. This chain's CDR3 is CASSLGSGGNQPQHF. For the CDR3, the DNA is TGCGCCAGCAGTCTGGGTTCGGGGGGCAATCAGCCCCAGCATTTT.

The V gene is TRBV5-1, the J gene TRBJ1-5; 10 bases are a match to TRBD1. Trimming at V came to 4 bases and at J to 2 bases, leaving 9 bases not matched to a gene. Germline CDR1 and CDR2: SGHRS and YFSETQ. This CDR3 region has 17 residues. CDR3 residues: CASSPGTGENGNQPQHF. The DNA for the CDR3 is TGCGCCAGCAGCCCGGGGACAGGGGAAAATGGCAATCAGCCCCAGCATTTT.

CDR3 DNA sequence: TGTGCCAGCACGACCCGGGACTTCAATGAAGCTTTCTTT. Translating it yields CASTTRDFNEAFF. The J gene is TRBJ1-1, the V gene TRBV28; possible D gene TRBD1, 5 bases. Germline V gene data show CDR1 as MDHEN and CDR2 as SYDVKM. The CDR3 length is 13 residues. Trimming removed 7 bases from V and 7 bases from J, with 16 bases in between.

Comments on this clone: With only one base between it and a far larger clone, this is likely a read error. This chain uses TRBV29-1 with TRBJ1-5; 7 bases line up with TRBD1. V lost 4 bases, J lost 9 bases, and 9 bases stayed unmatched. CDR3 length equals 13 residues. Germline-derived CDR1 and CDR2 are SQVTM and ANQGSEA. As DNA, the CDR3 is TGCAGCGTTGCCGGACAGGAGAGTCTGCCCCAGCATTTT. It codes for CSVAGQESLPQHF.

This clone was seen ten or more times. The chain's CDR3 is CASSPTGTSGETQYF. In DNA form, the CDR3 reads TGTGCCAGCAGTCCTACCGGGACTAGCGGAGAGACCCAGTACTTC. The chain combines TRBV2 with TRBJ2-5, with 11 bases fitting TRBD2. Germline CDR1 SNHLY, CDR2 FYNNEI. This CDR3 comprises 15 residues. V lost 5 bases and J lost 4; bases outside the gene matches: 6.

V usage is TRBV7-9 and J usage is TRBJ2-5, with D hard to call. V was trimmed by 3 bases and J by 2 bases, leaving 7 bases between them. The CDR3 totals 13 residues. Germline V gives CDR1 SEHNR, CDR2 FQNEAQ (reference sequence). The CDR3 nucleotides read TGTGCCAGCAGCTTGGCTACACAAGAGACCCAGTACTTC. Translation: CASSLATQETQYF.

This clone turned up a few times. This sequence joins TRBV5-1 and TRBJ2-6, with 7 nucleotides matching TRBD1. Trimming cost V 4 bases and J 4 bases; bases outside gene matches: 8. The CDR3 covers 16 residues. CDR1 and CDR2 from the germline V gene are SGHRS and YFSETQ. Written as DNA, the CDR3 is TGCGCCAGCAGCATGGGACAGAGCATGGGGGCCAACGTCCTGACTTTC. Its protein product is CASSMGQSMGANVLTF.

This clone was counted between two and nine times. This chain connects TRBV6-6 to TRBJ2-3; no reliable D call. The CDR3 extends over 14 amino acids. Trimming shortened V by 0 bases and J by 4 bases, and 8 bases separated the two germline ends. From germline, CDR1 is MNHNY and CDR2 SVGAGI (reference sequence). The CDR3 region is CASSYSASADTQYF. In DNA form, the CDR3 reads TGTGCCAGCAGTTACTCGGCGTCGGCAGATACGCAGTATTTT.

This clone was observed at least ten times. CDR3: CASSVTGGQDGYTF. The CDR3 coding sequence is TGTGCCAGCAGCGTTACAGGGGGTCAGGATGGCTACACCTTC. This chain uses TRBV7-2 with TRBJ1-2; TRBD1 matches 8 bases. CDR1 is SGHTA, CDR2 FQGNSA, per germline. With V trimmed by 5 bases and J by 6 bases, 8 bases remained unmatched. The CDR3 has 14 amino acids.

This clone was found a few times. This sequence joins TRBV7-8 and TRBJ2-7; unclear D gene. V was cut by 5 bases and J by 0 bases, with 20 bases left in between. In germline, CDR1 is SGHVS, CDR2 FQNEAQ. CDR3 length equals 17 residues. CDR3 sequence reads: CASSQMVGDTYSYEQYF. Here the CDR3 DNA reads TGTGCCAGCAGCCAAATGGTAGGAGACACTTACTCCTACGAGCAGTACTTC.

The rearrangement joins TRBV2 to TRBJ1-5; 9 bases match TRBD1. The V segment lost 7 bases and the J segment 2 bases; nucleotides outside the gene matches: 12. The length of the CDR3 is 17 residues. Looked up from germline, CDR1 is SNHLY and CDR2 is FYNNEI. In DNA form, the CDR3 reads TGTGCCAGCAACCTGGGACAGGGAAGGGTCGGCAATCAGCCCCAGCATTTT. Protein product: CASNLGQGRVGNQPQHF.

This clone was observed many times. This CDR3 is also generated by other DNA sequences in the sample. V is TRBV9 and J is TRBJ2-5; 7 nucleotides align to TRBD2. V lost 4 bases and J lost 2; bases outside the gene matches: 8. CDR1 and CDR2 (germline): SGDLS, YYNGEE. The CDR3 runs to 15 residues. The CDR3 loop is CASSPRLGGQETQYF. As DNA, the CDR3 is TGTGCCAGCAGCCCACGGCTGGGGGGGCAAGAGACCCAGTACTTC.

This chain joins TRBV6-5 and TRBJ2-7; 7 nucleotides line up with TRBD2. The V and J ends lost 2 bases and 2 bases, in that order; junction bases with no gene match: 6. Germline loops: CDR1 MNHEY, CDR2 SVGAGI. This CDR3 comprises 15 residues. CDR3 sequence: CASSYGGSGAYEQYF. CDR3 nucleotide sequence: TGTGCCAGCAGTTACGGAGGCAGCGGGGCCTACGAGCAGTACTTC.

This chain links TRBV15 with TRBJ2-7, with TRBD1 as a possible D gene (5 bases). The CDR3 length is 14 residues. Per germline, CDR1 LNHNV and CDR2 YYDKDF (reference sequence). V shed 0 bases and J shed 6 bases, with 12 bases lying between them. The CDR3 DNA reads TGTGCCACCAGCAGAGAGTACAGGACGGGCGAGCAGTACTTC. It is translated as CATSREYRTGEQYF. The complete variable domain, with remaining parts taken from reference TRBV15 and TRBJ2-7, reads DAMVIQNPRYQVTQFGKPVTLSCSQTLNHNVMYWYQQKSSQAPKLLFHYYDKDFNNEADTPDNFQSRRPNTSFCFLDIRSPGLGDTAMYLCATSREYRTGEQYFGPGTRLTVT.

There are a few counts of this clone. This chain uses TRBV19 with TRBJ1-4; TRBD1 aligns across 9 bases. The V and J ends lost 3 bases and 7 bases, in that order; junction bases with no gene match: 6. CDR3 length: 15 residues. The V gene's germline CDR1 is LNHDA and CDR2 SQIVND (reference sequence). Here the CDR3 reads CASSIPGQGGEKLFF. The CDR3 DNA reads as TGTGCCAGTAGTATCCCGGGACAGGGAGGTGAAAAACTGTTTTTT.

J is TRBJ2-1 and V is TRBV4-3, with 7 nucleotides matching TRBD2. After removal of 0 bases from V and 15 bases from J, the junction contained 11 bases not matched to a gene. The germline gives CDR1 LGHNA, CDR2 YSLEER. There are 14 residues in the CDR3. The CDR3 here is CASSQDLRQLAPFF. CDR3 nucleotide sequence: TGCGCCAGCAGCCAAGATTTGAGGCAACTAGCGCCGTTCTTC.

V usage is TRBV7-6 and J usage is TRBJ2-1; 7 bases are a match to TRBD2. Germline V CDR1 and CDR2: SGHVS, FNYEAQ. The CDR3 totals 14 residues. V lost 7 bases, J lost 3 bases, and 6 bases stayed unmatched. CDR3 sequence reads: CASNQGGSYNEQFF. CDR3 DNA sequence: TGTGCCAGCAACCAAGGCGGGAGCTACAATGAGCAGTTCTTC. The complete variable domain, with remaining parts taken from reference TRBV7-6 and TRBJ2-1, reads GAGVSQSPRYKVTKRGQDVALRCDPISGHVSLYWYRQALGQGPEFLTYFNYEAQQDKSGLPNDRFSAERPEGSISTLTIQRTEQRDSAMYRCASNQGGSYNEQFFGPGTRLTVL.

A few counts support this clone. This chain joins TRBV5-1 and TRBJ2-7; 8 bases align to TRBD1. With 1 base clipped from V and 2 bases from J, the junction kept 5 bases outside the gene matches. Germline CDR1 SGHRS, CDR2 YFSETQ. This CDR3 has 15 residues. In DNA, the CDR3 is TGCGCCAGCAGCTTGAGGCTGACAGGGGCCTACGAGCAGTACTTC. It codes for CASSLRLTGAYEQYF.

This clone was picked up many times. The genes are TRBV7-2 and TRBJ2-5; 11 bases are a match to TRBD2. Per the germline V gene, CDR1 is SGHTA and CDR2 is FQGNSA. The CDR3 totals 14 residues. Unmatched junction bases numbered 2, after V lost 1 base and J lost 7 bases. Here the CDR3 reads CASSLGGTSGTQYF. CDR3 DNA: TGTGCCAGCAGCTTAGGAGGGACTAGCGGGACCCAGTACTTC.